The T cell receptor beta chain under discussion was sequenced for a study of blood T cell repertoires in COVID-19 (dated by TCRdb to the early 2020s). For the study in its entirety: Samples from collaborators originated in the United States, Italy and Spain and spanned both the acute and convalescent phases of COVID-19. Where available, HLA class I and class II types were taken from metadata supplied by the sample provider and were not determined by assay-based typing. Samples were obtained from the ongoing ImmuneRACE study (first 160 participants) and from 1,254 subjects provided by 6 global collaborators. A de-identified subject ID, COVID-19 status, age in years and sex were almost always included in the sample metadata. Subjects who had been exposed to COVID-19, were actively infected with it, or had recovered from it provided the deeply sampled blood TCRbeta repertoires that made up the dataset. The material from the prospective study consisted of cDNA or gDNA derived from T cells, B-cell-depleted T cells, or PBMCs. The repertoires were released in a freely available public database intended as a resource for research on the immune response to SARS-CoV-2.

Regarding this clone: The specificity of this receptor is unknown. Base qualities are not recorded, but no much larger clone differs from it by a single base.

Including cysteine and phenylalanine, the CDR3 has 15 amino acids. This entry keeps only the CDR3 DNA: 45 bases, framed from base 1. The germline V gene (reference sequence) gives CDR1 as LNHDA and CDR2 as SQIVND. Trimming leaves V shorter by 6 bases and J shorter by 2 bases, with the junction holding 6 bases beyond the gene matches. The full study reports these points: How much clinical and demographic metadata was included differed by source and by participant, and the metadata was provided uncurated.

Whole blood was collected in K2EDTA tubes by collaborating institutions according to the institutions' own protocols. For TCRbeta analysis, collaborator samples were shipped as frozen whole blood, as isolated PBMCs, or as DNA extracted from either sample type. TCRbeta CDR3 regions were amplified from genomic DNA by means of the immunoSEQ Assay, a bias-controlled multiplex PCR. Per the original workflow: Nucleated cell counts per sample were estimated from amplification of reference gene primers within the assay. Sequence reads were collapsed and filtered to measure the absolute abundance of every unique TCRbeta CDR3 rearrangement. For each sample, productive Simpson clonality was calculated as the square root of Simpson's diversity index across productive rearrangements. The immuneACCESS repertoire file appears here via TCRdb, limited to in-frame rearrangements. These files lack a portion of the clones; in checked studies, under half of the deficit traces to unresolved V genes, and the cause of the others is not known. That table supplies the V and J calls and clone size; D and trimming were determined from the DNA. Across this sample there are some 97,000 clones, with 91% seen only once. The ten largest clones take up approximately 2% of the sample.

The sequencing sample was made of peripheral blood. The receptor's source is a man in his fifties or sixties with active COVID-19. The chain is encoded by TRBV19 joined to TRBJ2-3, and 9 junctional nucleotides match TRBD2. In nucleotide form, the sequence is TGTGCCAGTAGCATGACTAGCGGACTCACAGATACGCAGTATTTT. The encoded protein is CASSMTSGLTDTQYF.